This T cell receptor (beta chain) was found in a study of T cell responses to AZD1222 COVID-19 vaccine. In regard to this clone: As yet, its antigen is unknown.

General observations from the study: A mostly white British donor set with more females was recruited, and clonal diversity was possibly underestimated. Just a handful of AZD1222 recipients were seropositive at baseline.

V lost 6 bases and J 1 base, leaving 13 bases between the germline ends. CDR1 MRHNA and CDR2 SNTAGT come from the germline V gene. This CDR3 has 15 residues. TCRdb keeps only in-frame clones here, not all; method: immunoSEQ multiplex PCR. The table has approximately 190,000 clones, around nine tenths seen once. The chain carries TRBV6-4 and TRBJ2-1; D perhaps matches TRBD2 (6 bases). The sample was peripheral blood, taken 28 days after the second dose of the MenACWY control vaccine. This clonotype originated in an adult who received the MenACWY meningococcal vaccine as a control. DNA of the CDR3: TGTGCCAGCAGCAACTCGGGAGATTCCTACAATGAGCAGTTCTTC. Encoded protein: CASSNSGDSYNEQFF.